One and the same sample provided the 6 T cell receptor beta chains below, sequenced in a study of a mutant IDH1 vaccine in newly diagnosed glioma. The time point is: baseline, week 1 (first vaccination visit). Treatment given: pre-vaccination baseline after standard-of-care therapy. TCRdb keeps only in-frame clones here, not all; method: immunoSEQ multiplex PCR. The repertoire has about 32,000 clones, almost 85% of them found once; the top ten carry roughly 19%. Specimen: PBMCs, collected from a glioma patient treated with radiotherapy, temozolomide or both. These receptors originate from a man younger than 45 with glioma.

The chain is built from TRBV5-4 and TRBJ1-2, with a weak D call TRBD1 (6 bases). The CDR3 loop spans 16 amino acids. V lost 4 bases, J lost 2 bases, and 18 bases lay in between. Germline CDR1 and CDR2: SGHNT and YYREEE (reference sequence). The CDR3 reads CASSAYTGTRNYGYTF. Written as DNA, the CDR3 is TGTGCCAGCAGCGCCTACACCGGGACACGAAACTATGGCTACACCTTC.

J is TRBJ2-7 and V is TRBV29-1; either TRBD1 or TRBD2 may fit D (5 bases each). Germline V lookup: CDR1 SQVTM, CDR2 ANQGSEA. Between the trimmed V and J ends, which lost 4 bases and 6 bases, there was a span of 16 bases. The CDR3 consists of 13 residues. The CDR3 protein is CSVGQSGQAEQYF. Written as DNA, the CDR3 is TGCAGCGTTGGACAATCGGGGCAAGCCGAGCAGTACTTC.

This chain joins TRBV5-1 and TRBJ1-4; 7 bases map to TRBD1. The CDR3 consists of 15 residues. Trimming at V came to 4 bases and at J to 7 bases, leaving 10 bases not matched to a gene. Per germline, CDR1 SGHRS and CDR2 YFSETQ. The CDR3 sequence: CASSQGLTGPEKLFF. DNA for the CDR3: TGCGCCAGCAGCCAGGGGCTGACAGGGCCTGAAAAACTGTTTTTT. Complete variable domain (other parts from reference TRBV5-1 and TRBJ1-4): KAGVTQTPRYLIKTRGQQVTLSCSPISGHRSVSWYQQTPGQGLQFLFEYFSETQRNKGNFPGRFSGRQFSNSRSEMNVSTLELGDSALYLCASSQGLTGPEKLFFGSGTQLSVL.

DNA of the CDR3: TGCGCCAGCAGCCTATCGACAGCAACTAATGAAAAACTGTTTTTT. Amino acids: CASSLSTATNEKLFF. This rearrangement joins TRBV5-1 to TRBJ1-4, with D maybe TRBD1 (5 bases). V lost 4 bases, J lost 0 bases, and 10 bases lay in between. The germline V gene encodes CDR1 SGHRS and CDR2 YFSETQ. The CDR3 has 15 amino acids.

V usage is TRBV10-3 and J usage is TRBJ1-5; D might be TRBD1 (6 bases). V lost 10 bases and J lost 6, with 13 bases in between. The germline V gene encodes CDR1 ENHRY and CDR2 SYGVKD. The length of the CDR3 is 12 residues. In DNA form, the CDR3 reads TGTGCCACCCAGGGGTGGCTTCAGCCCCAGCATTTT. Translated: CATQGWLQPQHF.

This clone has only a few counts. V gene TRBV2 combines with J gene TRBJ1-1, with TRBD1 identical over 7 bases. V dropped 5 bases and J dropped 0; count of bases not matched to a gene: 9. The CDR3 covers 16 residues. Germline CDR1 and CDR2: SNHLY and FYNNEI. The chain's CDR3 is CASSRDSRAMNTEAFF. DNA for the CDR3: TGTGCCAGCAGTAGGGACAGTCGAGCTATGAACACTGAAGCTTTCTTT.